This T cell receptor beta chain was sequenced during a study of T cell changes during pregnancy in multiple sclerosis. Only in-frame clones appear in the TCRdb table, and some are missing; sequencing was by immunoSEQ multiplex PCR. Of tens of thousands of clones listed, roughly 90% are singletons. Germline V gene sequence: CDR1 SGHVS, CDR2 FQNEAQ. The junction had 3 bases not matched to a gene; V was cut back by 4 bases and J by 2 bases. This CDR3 contains 14 residues. The receptor was derived from a female donor with multiple sclerosis, enrolled in a pregnancy study. The J gene is TRBJ2-7, the V gene TRBV7-8; 9 nucleotides agree with TRBD1. The sequencing here drew on CD4+ T cells from peripheral blood mononuclear cells, taken in the second trimester of pregnancy. The CDR3 region is CASSSRQGAYEQYF. CDR3 coding DNA: TGTGCCAGCAGCTCTCGACAGGGGGCCTACGAGCAGTACTTC.